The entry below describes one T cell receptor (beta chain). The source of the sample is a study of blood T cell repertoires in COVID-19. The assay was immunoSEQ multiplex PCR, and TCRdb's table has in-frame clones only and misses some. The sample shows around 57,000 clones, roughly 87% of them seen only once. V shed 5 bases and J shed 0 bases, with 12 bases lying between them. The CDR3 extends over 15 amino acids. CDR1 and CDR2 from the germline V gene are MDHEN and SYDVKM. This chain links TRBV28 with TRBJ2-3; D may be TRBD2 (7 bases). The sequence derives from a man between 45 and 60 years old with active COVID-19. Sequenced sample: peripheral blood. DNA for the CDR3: TGTGCCAGCAGTCCCCGGGGGGCTAGCACAGATACGCAGTATTTT. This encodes CASSPRGASTDTQYF.